The rows below give T cell receptor beta chains drawn from one sample of a study of cytomegalovirus exposure and HLA in healthy donors. Clones were read by immunoSEQ multiplex PCR, and TCRdb kept only the in-frame ones, dropping some. The repertoire has 55,000 to 65,000 clones, approximately 94% of them found once; the top ten carry over 0.95%. Sequenced: PBMCs. The source is a man younger than 35 in good health and CMV-seronegative. Both conserved end residues are part of each CDR3. A D gene is named only where the DNA matches it firmly. Clone size appears in some rows only: once, few, many, or a class for an expanded clone.

D gene	V gene	J gene	clone size	CDR3 DNA	CDR3 protein
NA	TRBV6-7	TRBJ2-6	NA	TGTGCCAGCAGTATCGTGTTGCGTATTTACAGTCGGGCCAACGTCCTGACTTTC	CASSIVLRIYSRANVLTF
NA	TRBV7-2	TRBJ2-1	NA	TGTGCCAGCAGCTTTTCCGGGGTAAGCTCCTACAATGAGCAGTTCTTC	CASSFSGVSSYNEQFF
TRBD2	TRBV10-3	TRBJ2-5	NA	TGTGCCATCAGTGTGAGCCCTAGCGGGAGCGGAGAGACCCAGTACTTC	CAISVSPSGSGETQYF
TRBD1	TRBV19	TRBJ2-7	NA	TGTGCCAGTAGACTTGGGGGACAGGGAGACGACGAGCAGTACTTC	CASRLGGQGDDEQYF
NA	TRBV28	TRBJ1-5	NA	TGTGCCAGCAGGAGGGGGACCAGCAATCAGCCCCAGCATTTT	CASRRGTSNQPQHF
TRBD1	TRBV20-1	TRBJ1-1	NA	TGCAGTGCTAGAGGACAGGGTGAAGCTTTCTTT	CSARGQGEAFF
NA	TRBV7-6	TRBJ2-7	NA	TGTGCCAGCAGCTTATCGTCAGGGGCCTCCTACGAGCAGTACTTC	CASSLSSGASYEQYF
NA	TRBV27	TRBJ2-7	medium-sized	TGTGCCAGCAGTTTATCGGGAGGCTCAGGAGGCGAGCAGTACTTC	CASSLSGGSGGEQYF
NA	TRBV9	TRBJ2-1	NA	TGTGCCAGCAGCTACCCTTCGGACTCCATGCTTAATGAGCAGTTCTTC	CASSYPSDSMLNEQFF
NA	TRBV6-6	TRBJ1-5	NA	TGTGCCATTTCTGGCCCTCAGCAGCCCCAGCATTTT	CAISGPQQPQHF
TRBD2	TRBV6-1	TRBJ2-7	once	TGTGCCAGTTCCGGGACTACCTACTACGAGCAGTACTTC	CASSGTTYYEQYF
NA	TRBV19	TRBJ1-1	NA	TGTGCCAGTAGTATTGCCCTAAACACTGAAGCTTTCTTT	CASSIALNTEAFF
NA	TRBV4-3	TRBJ2-1	NA	TGCGCCAGCAGCCAAGGTAATAGCGTAGCGAATGAGCAGTTCTTC	CASSQGNSVANEQFF
TRBD2	TRBV6-4	TRBJ2-1	NA	TGTGCCAGGACTGAGCGGGAGGCCCTCGGGTCAAGTGAGCAGTTCTTC	CARTEREALGSSEQFF
NA	TRBV5-1	TRBJ2-7	once	TGCGCCAGCAGCTTCGCCGACAGTTCCTACGAGCAGTACTTC	CASSFADSSYEQYF
NA	TRBV18	TRBJ2-1	NA	TGTGCCAGCTCACCTCCTTTAGACAATGAGCAGTTCTTC	CASSPPLDNEQFF
TRBD1	TRBV18	TRBJ2-3	NA	TGTGCCAGCTCACCGCTCGTCGGGACAGGGCCAAGAGATACGCAGTATTTT	CASSPLVGTGPRDTQYF
TRBD1	TRBV9	TRBJ1-2	NA	TGTGCCAGCAGCGTTAACAGGGGTTTTGAAGGCTACACCTTC	CASSVNRGFEGYTF
NA	TRBV27	TRBJ2-1	NA	TGTGCCAGCAAGGTCCAGGTATCCTACAATGAGCAGTTCTTC	CASKVQVSYNEQFF
TRBD2	TRBV10-2	TRBJ2-1	NA	TGCGCCATCACCAGTACAACTAGCGGGAGAACAAATGAGCAGTTCTTC	CAITSTTSGRTNEQFF
NA	TRBV7-8	TRBJ1-4	NA	TGTGCCAGCAGCTTACGCGGAGCAACTAATGAAAAACTGTTTTTT	CASSLRGATNEKLFF
NA	TRBV5-1	TRBJ2-7	NA	TGCGCCAGCAGCCAAAGAAGGGGGAGTTTCTACGAGCAGTACTTC	CASSQRRGSFYEQYF
TRBD1	TRBV14	TRBJ2-3	NA	TGTGCCAGCAGCCTGGGACAGATGGCAGATACGCAGTATTTT	CASSLGQMADTQYF
NA	TRBV7-2	TRBJ2-1	NA	TGTGCCAGCAGCTTAGATAGCGGTGGGACGGGTGAGCAGTTCTTC	CASSLDSGGTGEQFF
TRBD1	TRBV9	TRBJ2-3	NA	TGTGCCAGCAGCGACGAGCGTACAGGGGCTAACACAGATACGCAGTATTTT	CASSDERTGANTDTQYF
TRBD1	TRBV29-1	TRBJ1-1	once	TGCAGCACTTGGGACAGGGGGAGTAACACTGAAGCTTTCTTT	CSTWDRGSNTEAFF
NA	TRBV11-2	TRBJ2-3	NA	TGTGCCAGCAGCTTAGTGGCCGATACGCAGTATTTT	CASSLVADTQYF
TRBD2	TRBV7-9	TRBJ2-1	NA	TGTGCCAGCAGCCGAGGACTAGCTTACAATGAGCAGTTCTTC	CASSRGLAYNEQFF
TRBD1	TRBV6-5	TRBJ2-2	NA	TGTGCCAGCAGAGGACAGGGGGGCACCGGGGAGCTGTTTTTT	CASRGQGGTGELFF
TRBD2	TRBV27	TRBJ2-2	NA	TGTGCCAGCAGGACGTTATGGGGGGGCACCGGGGAGCTGTTTTTT	CASRTLWGGTGELFF
NA	TRBV6-6	TRBJ1-4	NA	TGTGCCAGCAGTTACTCGATGGCAGGTATCGGAGAAAAACTGTTTTTT	CASSYSMAGIGEKLFF
NA	TRBV9	TRBJ2-7	NA	TGTGCCAGCAGCTCATCCTCGGGGAACTTCTACGAGCAGTACTTC	CASSSSSGNFYEQYF
TRBD2	TRBV9	TRBJ2-1	NA	TGTGCCAGCAGCGTCCTGGGGAGGGATGAGCAGTTCTTC	CASSVLGRDEQFF
NA	TRBV7-2	TRBJ2-5	NA	TGTGCCAGCAGCTTAAGGGGGTATGGGGAGACCCAGTACTTC	CASSLRGYGETQYF
TRBD2	TRBV6-6	TRBJ2-3	NA	TGTGCCAGCAGTTACCCGGGACTAGCGGGTCCCTTCCAGTATTTT	CASSYPGLAGPFQYF
TRBD2	TRBV5-4	TRBJ2-1	NA	TGTGCCAGCAGCTTGGGAAGCGGGAGCTCCTACAATGAGCAGTTCTTC	CASSLGSGSSYNEQFF
TRBD1	TRBV29-1	TRBJ1-4	NA	TGCAGCGTTGAAGATGGGACAGGGGGGGATGAAAAACTGTTTTTT	CSVEDGTGGDEKLFF
TRBD2	TRBV28	TRBJ2-7	NA	TGTGCCAGCAGTGCGGGGGGGCAGACAAACGAGCAGTACTTC	CASSAGGQTNEQYF
TRBD1	TRBV11-2	TRBJ2-7	few	TGTGCCAGCAGCTTTACAGGGGGCTCCTACGAGCAGTACTTC	CASSFTGGSYEQYF
NA	TRBV19	TRBJ2-7	once	TGTGCCAGTAGTATAGTCCCAGGGAATCACGAGCAGTACTTC	CASSIVPGNHEQYF
NA	TRBV16	TRBJ2-7	NA	TGTGCCAGCAGCCAATCGGGGACATACAACTACGAGCAGTACTTC	CASSQSGTYNYEQYF
NA	TRBV7-2	TRBJ2-5	NA	TGTGCCAGCAGCTTAAGGTCAGGCACAGGGTACCAAGAGACCCAGTACTTC	CASSLRSGTGYQETQYF
NA	TRBV21-1	TRBJ1-2	NA	TGTTGGGGGGGCCTAGGGGGCTACACCTTC	CWGGLGGYTF